A single sample gave rise to the 22 T cell receptor beta chains below, sequenced in a study of blood T cell repertoires in COVID-19. The method was immunoSEQ multiplex PCR; TCRdb's version includes in-frame clones alone and lacks a portion of them. The table has tens of thousands of clones, over 90% seen once. Sequencing input: peripheral blood. Receptors originate from a man between 50 and 59 years old with active COVID-19.

This clone was recorded only once. V is TRBV6-2 or TRBV6-3 and J is TRBJ1-1, with D tentatively TRBD1 (5 bases). There are 16 residues in the CDR3. Germline V gene sequence: CDR1 MNHEY, CDR2 SVGEGT. The V gene lost 0 bases and the J gene lost 4 bases, with 15 bases spanning the gap. The CDR3 coding sequence is TGTGCCAGCAGTTACTCGGGGGGAGGAAGCGGCACTGAAGCTTTCTTT. Residues: CASSYSGGGSGTEAFF.

The genes are TRBV7-3 and TRBJ1-1, with unresolved D. In germline, CDR1 is SGHTA, CDR2 FQGTGA. This CDR3 has 13 residues. Deletions cut 3 bases from V and 2 bases from J, with 7 bases between. The CDR3 nucleotides are TGTGCCAGCAGCTTCGGACTTAACACTGAAGCTTTCTTT. It is translated as CASSFGLNTEAFF.

V and J are TRBV28 and TRBJ1-2; D remains ambiguous. This CDR3 is built from 13 residues. With 2 bases removed from V and 4 bases from J, the gap between germline ends came to 8 bases. From germline, CDR1 is MDHEN and CDR2 SYDVKM. CDR3 loop: CASSLIYGYGYTF. Written as DNA, the CDR3 is TGTGCCAGCAGTTTAATATACGGCTATGGCTACACCTTC.

This chain links TRBV7-3 with TRBJ2-3; 9 nucleotides agree with TRBD2. V dropped 5 bases and J dropped 0; count of bases not matched to a gene: 15. CDR1 is SGHTA and CDR2 is FQGTGA in the germline V gene. This CDR3 comprises 19 residues. CDR3 sequence: CASSRYATLAGESTDTQYF. The CDR3 DNA reads as TGTGCCAGCAGCCGTTACGCGACCTTAGCGGGGGAGAGCACAGATACGCAGTATTTT.

The chain combines TRBV5-1 with TRBJ2-3; the match to TRBD2 covers 9 bases. Unmatched junction bases numbered 11, after V lost 7 bases and J lost 5 bases. CDR3 length equals 15 residues. Germline values: CDR1 SGHRS, CDR2 YFSETQ. The CDR3 sequence: CASQLGGGAGDTQYF. The CDR3 DNA is TGCGCCAGCCAACTGGGCGGGGGGGCTGGAGATACGCAGTATTTT.

The CDR3: CASSWGGEQFF. DNA of the CDR3: TGTGCCAGCAGCTGGGGAGGGGAGCAGTTCTTC. The chain carries TRBV7-3 and TRBJ2-1; 7 bases agree with TRBD2. The junction had 1 base not matched to a gene; V was cut back by 4 bases and J by 10 bases. Germline loops: CDR1 SGHTA, CDR2 FQGTGA. This CDR3 has 11 amino acids.

As regards this clone: A junction boundary mismatches the germline segment, possibly from a read error. V is TRBV5-1 and J is TRBJ2-1, with TRBD2 matching 9 bases. This CDR3 is built from 17 residues. CDR1 and CDR2 (germline): SGHRS, YFSETQ. In DNA form, the CDR3 reads TGCGCCCGCAGCTTGGTTAAACCGGGCGGGGGGGGGTCTGAGCAGTTCTTC. This sequence encodes CARSLVKPGGGGSEQFF. Supplemented by reference TRBV5-1 and TRBJ2-1, the full variable domain reads KAGVTQTPRYLIKTRGQQVTLSCSPISGHRSVSWYQQTPGQGLQFLFEYFSETQRNKGNFPGRFSGRQFSNSRSEMNVSTLELGDSALYLCARSLVKPGGGGSEQFFGPGTRLTVL.

The V and J genes are TRBV2 and TRBJ2-3; 8 bases agree with TRBD1. The CDR3 contains 14 residues. Germline V CDR1 and CDR2: SNHLY, FYNNEI. The V and J ends lost 5 bases and 2 bases, in that order; junction bases with no gene match: 3. The CDR3 DNA reads TGTGCCAGCAGTTCACAGGGGGTCACAGATACGCAGTATTTT. Protein: CASSSQGVTDTQYF.

The chain is built from TRBV18 and TRBJ1-6; TRBD1 agrees at 8 bases. V shed 0 bases and J 8 bases; nucleotides not matched to a gene: 6. The CDR3 runs 16 residues. Germline CDR1 KGHSH, CDR2 LQKENI. In DNA, the CDR3 is TGTGCCAGCTCACCACCCAGCGGACAGGGTCATTCACCCCTCCACTTT. Protein product: CASSPPSGQGHSPLHF.

This chain links TRBV5-5 with TRBJ1-1; TRBD1 matches at 8 bases. Germline CDR1 is SGHKS and CDR2 is YYEKEE (reference sequence). With 0 bases clipped from V and 0 bases from J, the junction kept 10 bases outside the gene matches. This CDR3 has 18 residues. The DNA of the CDR3 is TGTGCCAGCAGCTTGGGGGGACAGGTGACGTTTTTGAACACTGAAGCTTTCTTT. It yields the protein CASSLGGQVTFLNTEAFF. The whole variable domain, filled in from reference TRBV5-5 and TRBJ1-1, reads DAGVTQSPTHLIKTRGQQVTLRCSPISGHKSVSWYQQVLGQGPQFIFQYYEKEERGRGNFPDRFSARQFPNYSSELNVNALLLGDSALYLCASSLGGQVTFLNTEAFFGQGTRLTVV.

This clone has a single count. The chain employs TRBV5-6 and TRBJ1-2; tentatively, D is TRBD1 (5 bases). Trimming removed 1 base at V and 8 bases at J, with 18 bases between. Per germline, CDR1 SGHDT and CDR2 YYEEEE. The CDR3 contains 15 residues. The CDR3 here is CASSLPSGAKGGYTF. CDR3 bases: TGTGCCAGCAGCTTGCCTAGCGGGGCCAAGGGGGGCTACACCTTC.

This clone was observed once. V usage is TRBV9 and J usage is TRBJ1-1, with a tentative D call TRBD1 (5 bases). This CDR3 contains 13 residues. Trimming removed 4 bases from V and 6 bases from J, with 13 bases in between. Germline loops: CDR1 SGDLS, CDR2 YYNGEE. CDR3 loop: CASSPGGGAEAFF. The CDR3 DNA follows: TGTGCCAGCAGCCCCGGGGGAGGGGCTGAAGCTTTCTTT.

The CDR3 DNA reads as TGTGCCAGCAGTGTTGGGTCTAGCGGGAGGTTTAATGAGCAGTTCTTC. As protein: CASSVGSSGRFNEQFF. V gene TRBV6-4 combines with J gene TRBJ2-1; 11 positions match TRBD2. This CDR3 comprises 16 residues. The germline V gene has CDR1 MRHNA and CDR2 SNTAGT. V lost 4 bases and J lost 7; bases outside the gene matches: 9.

The V call is TRBV10-3, the J call TRBJ2-1; 9 bases are a match to TRBD2. CDR1 is ENHRY, CDR2 SYGVKD, per germline. The trim removed 4 bases at V and 5 bases at J, leaving 9 bases unmatched. There are 16 residues in the CDR3. CDR3 DNA: TGTGCCATCAGTGGGACCGGGACTAGCAGACACAATGAGCAGTTCTTC. This encodes CAISGTGTSRHNEQFF.

This sequence joins TRBV3-1 (or the pseudogene TRBV3-2) and TRBJ1-3; 8 positions match TRBD1. The junction had 5 bases not matched to a gene; V was cut back by 4 bases and J by 3 bases. Germline CDR1 LGHDT, CDR2 YNNKEL (reference sequence). The CDR3 totals 15 residues. The chain's CDR3 is CASSPQGASGNTIYF. The CDR3 DNA reads TGTGCCAGCAGCCCTCAGGGGGCAAGTGGAAACACCATATATTTT.

The chain recombines TRBV3-1 (or the pseudogene TRBV3-2) with TRBJ2-7; TRBD2 might be the D (7 bases). This CDR3 is 15 amino acids long. Deletions cut 1 base from V and 3 bases from J, with 13 bases between. Germline V gene lookup returns CDR1 LGHDT and CDR2 YNNKEL (reference sequence). The CDR3 DNA sequence: TGTGCCAGCAGCCAAGGTGGGAGGGGGAGCTACGAGCAGTACTTC. It translates to CASSQGGRGSYEQYF.

J is TRBJ2-3 and V is TRBV4-1, with TRBD2 identical over 11 bases. The CDR3 runs 19 residues. The junction had 14 bases not matched to a gene; V was cut back by 4 bases and J by 2 bases. CDR1 is MGHRA and CDR2 is YSYEKL in the germline V gene. CDR3 in amino acids: CASSRVAGGPGAHTDTQYF. The CDR3 DNA is TGCGCCAGCAGCCGAGTAGCGGGGGGGCCCGGCGCTCACACAGATACGCAGTATTTT.

The chain employs TRBV19 and TRBJ1-2; 7 bases match TRBD1. Germline V CDR1 and CDR2: LNHDA, SQIVND (reference sequence). This CDR3 is 15 amino acids long. V was pared by 5 bases and J by 0 bases, with 6 bases of the junction left unmatched. CDR3 DNA: TGTGCCAGTAGTTCATGGACAGGACCTAACTATGGCTACACCTTC. Translation: CASSSWTGPNYGYTF.

The rearrangement joins TRBV5-1 to TRBJ2-2; D is perhaps TRBD1 (6 bases). The CDR3 length is 15 residues. The V and J ends lost 4 bases and 5 bases respectively, with 15 bases between them. The germline V gene encodes CDR1 SGHRS and CDR2 YFSETQ. The CDR3 bases are TGCGCCAGCAGCCCCTGGGGTAGGGGGACCGGGGAGCTGTTTTTT. This translates into CASSPWGRGTGELFF.

V is TRBV3-1 (or the pseudogene TRBV3-2) and J is TRBJ1-5, with 7 bases matching TRBD1. The germline V gene encodes CDR1 LGHDT and CDR2 YNNKEL (reference sequence). V dropped 0 bases and J dropped 2; count of bases not matched to a gene: 7. The length of the CDR3 is 17 residues. The CDR3 DNA is TGTGCCAGCAGCCAAGATCAGACAGGGTGGGGCAATCAGCCCCAGCATTTT. Its translation is CASSQDQTGWGNQPQHF.

This chain connects TRBV5-4 to TRBJ2-1; 7 bases match TRBD1. The CDR3 has 14 amino acids. With V trimmed by 2 bases and J by 6 bases, 5 bases remained unmatched. Germline-derived CDR1 and CDR2 are SGHNT and YYREEE (reference sequence). CDR3 protein: CASSFQQGSNEQFF. Here the CDR3 DNA reads TGTGCCAGCAGCTTTCAACAGGGGTCCAATGAGCAGTTCTTC.

CDR3 sequence (DNA): TGCGCCAGCAGCTTGGAGAGGGTTGACACCGGGGAGCTGTTTTTT. Translated, it gives CASSLERVDTGELFF. V and J are TRBV5-1 and TRBJ2-2; maybe TRBD2 (5 bases). The germline V and J ends were trimmed by 0 bases and 3 bases, with 9 bases remaining between them. CDR3 length: 15 amino acids. Germline V CDR1 and CDR2: SGHRS, YFSETQ.